The next 30 T cell receptor beta chains were all read from a single sample in a study of cytomegalovirus exposure and HLA in healthy donors. With 60 Vbeta and 13 Jbeta primers, the PCR was carried out. Method: immunoSEQ multiplex PCR; TCRdb's copy keeps in-frame clones and lacks some. The sample yields around 130,000 clones, roughly two thirds seen once. The sample taken for sequencing was PBMCs. The receptors here all came from a man aged 25 to 45 in good health and CMV-seropositive.

This clone occurred a few times. The J gene is TRBJ2-1, the V gene TRBV11-2, with a possible D match to TRBD2 (5 bases). V lost 1 base and J lost 4, with 17 bases in between. This CDR3 is built from 17 residues. Per germline, CDR1 SGHAT and CDR2 FQNNGV. The CDR3 DNA sequence: TGTGCCAGCAGCTTAGGGGAGCGGTACCCCGAATACAATGAGCAGTTCTTC. Encoded protein: CASSLGERYPEYNEQFF.

This clone showed up just a few times. The V call is TRBV11-3, the J call TRBJ2-1; 13 bases agree with TRBD2. The J segment lost 8 bases and the V segment lost 5 bases, leaving 3 bases of the junction unmatched. Germline loops: CDR1 SGHNT, CDR2 YENEEA. The CDR3 spans 14 residues. The CDR3 sequence: CASSDGLAGDEQFF. Written as DNA, the CDR3 is TGTGCCAGCAGCGACGGACTAGCGGGAGATGAGCAGTTCTTC.

CDR3 in amino acids: CATSRDTTPGNTIYF. The CDR3 DNA reads as TGTGCCACCAGCAGAGACACTACACCTGGAAACACCATATATTTT. The rearrangement links TRBV15 to TRBJ1-3; D not certain. The CDR3 loop spans 15 amino acids. V shed 0 bases and J shed 2 bases, with 8 bases lying between them. Germline CDR1 is LNHNV and CDR2 is YYDKDF (reference sequence).

The V and J genes are TRBV5-4 and TRBJ1-1, with TRBD1 as a possible D gene (5 bases). The CDR3 runs 15 residues. The germline CDR1 and CDR2 sequences are SGHNT and YYREEE (reference sequence). V lost 0 bases, J lost 4 bases, and 13 bases lay in between. The CDR3 is CASSLVELGGTEAFF. Written as DNA, the CDR3 is TGTGCCAGCAGCTTGGTAGAGCTCGGGGGCACTGAAGCTTTCTTT.

The rearrangement links TRBV7-9 to TRBJ2-3, with a weak D call TRBD1 (5 bases). This CDR3 is 14 amino acids long. Germline CDR1 SEHNR, CDR2 FQNEAQ (reference sequence). V was cut by 5 bases and J by 3 bases, with 12 bases left in between. The DNA for the CDR3 is TGTGCCAGCAGCCCGACAGAAACTACAGATACGCAGTATTTT. It encodes CASSPTETTDTQYF.

This clone was seen a handful of times. V gene TRBV4-2 combines with J gene TRBJ2-2; D is uncertain. With 3 bases removed from V and 2 bases from J, the gap between germline ends came to 7 bases. CDR1 is LGHNA and CDR2 is YNFKEQ in the germline V gene. There are 14 residues in the CDR3. The CDR3 coding sequence is TGTGCCAGCAGCCAGCCACTAAACACCGGGGAGCTGTTTTTT. Residues: CASSQPLNTGELFF.

The V gene is TRBV19, the J gene TRBJ1-1; D is undetermined. The germline gives CDR1 LNHDA, CDR2 SQIVND (reference sequence). Trimming pared 0 bases from V and 5 bases from J, leaving 10 bases between. This CDR3 comprises 14 residues. The DNA of the CDR3 is TGTGCCAGTAGTATAGATCTGGAGGGAACTGAAGCTTTCTTT. This codes for CASSIDLEGTEAFF.

This chain uses TRBV2 with TRBJ1-2; possibly TRBD1 for D (5 bases). V shed 4 bases and J shed 2 bases, with 14 bases lying between them. CDR3 length: 15 amino acids. Looked up from germline, CDR1 is SNHLY and CDR2 is FYNNEI. The CDR3 coding sequence is TGTGCCAGCAGTGCAACAGGAGATTTAAACTATGGCTACACCTTC. Translated, it gives CASSATGDLNYGYTF.

The rearrangement joins TRBV10-3 to TRBJ2-2; TRBD1 matches at 8 bases. This CDR3 has 14 residues. CDR1 is ENHRY, CDR2 SYGVKD, per germline. V was clipped by 9 bases and J by 6 bases; unmatched bases: 9. The CDR3 bases are TGTGCCATGGGAACGACAGGGGAGGCCGGGGAGCTGTTTTTT. Its protein is CAMGTTGEAGELFF.

CDR3 nucleotides: TGCGCCAGCAGCTTGGCGGAGGCACAAGAGACCCAGTACTTC. This sequence encodes CASSLAEAQETQYF. The chain uses TRBV5-1 and TRBJ2-5; possibly TRBD2 for D (5 bases). The CDR3 has 14 amino acids. Germline lookup yields CDR1 SGHRS and CDR2 YFSETQ. The V end lost 0 bases, the J end lost 2 bases, and 8 bases lay between the germline ends. Combining the CDR3 with reference TRBV5-1 and TRBJ2-5 gives the whole variable domain KAGVTQTPRYLIKTRGQQVTLSCSPISGHRSVSWYQQTPGQGLQFLFEYFSETQRNKGNFPGRFSGRQFSNSRSEMNVSTLELGDSALYLCASSLAEAQETQYFGPGTRLLVL.

About this clone itself: Relative to the germline gene, one junction end is altered; a read error may explain this. The chain uses TRBV7-7 and TRBJ2-3, with TRBD1 matching 9 bases. The CDR3 has 13 amino acids. CDR1 SSHAT and CDR2 FNYEAQ come from the germline V gene (reference sequence). CDR3 sequence: CASSLGTGDTQYF. The CDR3 region has the DNA TGTGCTAGCAGCTTGGGGACAGGGGATACGCAGTATTTT.

The chain combines TRBV6-6 with TRBJ2-5; D gene uncertain. V dropped 8 bases and J dropped 1 base, with 11 bases sitting between them. The CDR3 runs 13 residues. CDR1 is MNHNY and CDR2 is SVGAGI in the germline V gene (reference sequence). The CDR3 sequence is CASGRPFQETQYF. The CDR3 DNA reads TGTGCCAGCGGGCGTCCGTTCCAAGAGACCCAGTACTTC.

The genes are TRBV11-2 and TRBJ2-7; a possible D gene is TRBD2 (5 bases). Germline V gives CDR1 SGHAT, CDR2 FQNNGV. The V end lost 1 base, the J end lost 3 bases, and 10 bases lay between the germline ends. This CDR3 comprises 14 residues. The CDR3 DNA reads TGTGCCAGCAGCTTAGTCGTCGGGGACTACGAGCAGTACTTC. It specifies CASSLVVGDYEQYF.

In DNA form, the CDR3 reads TGTGCCAGCAGTTTAGGAAGGGAGCCTTATCGGTACTTC. Amino acid sequence: CASSLGREPYRYF. The V call is TRBV28, the J call TRBJ2-7, with a tentative D call TRBD2 (5 bases). With 2 bases removed from V and 12 bases from J, the gap between germline ends came to 17 bases. The CDR3 consists of 13 residues. Germline V gene data show CDR1 as MDHEN and CDR2 as SYDVKM.

This clone was detected only a few times. The chain uses TRBV19 and TRBJ1-5, with TRBD1 matching over 8 bases. Germline-derived CDR1 and CDR2 are LNHDA and SQIVND (reference sequence). The CDR3 spans 16 residues. J lost 11 bases, V lost 5 bases, and 17 bases had no gene match. The CDR3 loop reads CASSPLSGQGLEAQHF. In DNA form, the CDR3 reads TGTGCCAGTAGTCCTCTCTCTGGACAGGGCCTTGAAGCCCAGCATTTT.

The chain joins TRBV18 to TRBJ1-1; TRBD1 is a possible D gene (6 bases). This CDR3 region has 14 residues. Trimming pared 2 bases from V and 6 bases from J, leaving 13 bases between. Germline-derived CDR1 and CDR2 are KGHSH and LQKENI. For the CDR3, the DNA is TGTGCCAGCTCACCAGCCCTACAGGGAGCTGAAGCTTTCTTT. Translating it yields CASSPALQGAEAFF. The full variable domain, rest sourced from reference TRBV18 and TRBJ1-1, is NAGVMQNPRHLVRRRGQEARLRCSPMKGHSHVYWYRQLPEEGLKFMVYLQKENIIDESGMPKERFSAEFPKEGPSILRIQQVVRGDSAAYFCASSPALQGAEAFFGQGTRLTVV.

V usage is TRBV28 and J usage is TRBJ2-7, with D perhaps matching TRBD2 (5 bases). CDR1 is MDHEN and CDR2 is SYDVKM in the germline V gene. V lost 3 bases and J 4 bases, leaving 13 bases between the germline ends. The CDR3 contains 14 residues. CDR3 DNA: TGTGCCAGCAGTTTTCTCCGGGGAGCGTACGAGCAGTACTTC. As protein: CASSFLRGAYEQYF.

The rearrangement uses TRBV18 and TRBJ2-2; 10 bases align to TRBD2. The CDR3 has 18 amino acids. Per the germline V gene, CDR1 is KGHSH and CDR2 is LQKENI. V dropped 3 bases and J dropped 0; count of bases not matched to a gene: 7. Here the CDR3 reads CASSPFLAGVSNTGELFF. DNA for the CDR3: TGTGCCAGCTCACCTTTTCTAGCGGGAGTTTCGAACACCGGGGAGCTGTTTTTT.

V usage is TRBV7-2 and J usage is TRBJ2-5; 7 positions agree with TRBD1. This CDR3 has 13 residues. CDR1 SGHTA and CDR2 FQGNSA come from the germline V gene. V lost 5 bases and J lost 8; bases outside the gene matches: 8. This CDR3 is CASSIGQVETQYF. The CDR3 coding sequence is TGTGCCAGCAGCATCGGACAGGTAGAAACCCAGTACTTC. Filled out from reference TRBV7-2 and TRBJ2-5, the complete variable domain reads GAGVSQSPSNKVTEKGKDVELRCDPISGHTALYWYRQSLGQGLEFLIYFQGNSAPDKSGLPSDRFSAERTGGSVSTLTIQRTQQEDSAVYLCASSIGQVETQYFGPGTRLLVL.

The V gene is TRBV7-2, the J gene TRBJ2-1; D uncertain. This CDR3 comprises 12 residues. Germline lookup yields CDR1 SGHTA and CDR2 FQGNSA. The V and J ends lost 2 bases and 8 bases respectively, with 7 bases between them. CDR3 in DNA: TGTGCCAGCAGCTTAACAGATCATGAGCAGTTCTTC. Protein product: CASSLTDHEQFF. The full variable domain, rest sourced from reference TRBV7-2 and TRBJ2-1, is GAGVSQSPSNKVTEKGKDVELRCDPISGHTALYWYRQSLGQGLEFLIYFQGNSAPDKSGLPSDRFSAERTGGSVSTLTIQRTQQEDSAVYLCASSLTDHEQFFGPGTRLTVL.

The rearrangement joins TRBV19 to TRBJ2-2; TRBD1 might be the D (7 bases). The CDR3 loop spans 18 amino acids. V lost 3 bases and J lost 6, with 23 bases in between. Germline lookup yields CDR1 LNHDA and CDR2 SQIVND (reference sequence). CDR3 coding DNA: TGTGCCAGTAGTATGACTGAGGAGGGGGCGTATTTGTCCGGGGAGCTGTTTTTT. Encoded protein: CASSMTEEGAYLSGELFF.

The chain has TRBV28 and TRBJ1-1, with 8 bases fitting TRBD1. CDR1 MDHEN and CDR2 SYDVKM come from the germline V gene. The CDR3 spans 17 residues. The J segment lost 1 base and the V segment lost 7 bases, leaving 14 bases of the junction unmatched. The CDR3 coding sequence is TGTGCCAGCACCCTAAGCAGGGGGCGGTTGTGGAACACTGAAGCTTTCTTT. Protein product: CASTLSRGRLWNTEAFF.

The chain links TRBV5-4 to TRBJ2-6, with TRBD1 identical over 7 bases. This CDR3 is built from 17 residues. Germline-derived CDR1 and CDR2 are SGHNT and YYREEE (reference sequence). V lost 5 bases and J lost 0; bases outside the gene matches: 8. The CDR3 region has the DNA TGTGCCAGCAGACGCCGGGACAGTAGCTCTGGGGCCAACGTCCTGACTTTC. This codes for CASRRRDSSSGANVLTF.

The rearrangement links TRBV6-6 to TRBJ2-7, with TRBD1 identical over 9 bases. With V trimmed by 6 bases and J by 5 bases, 11 bases remained unmatched. The CDR3 is 15 amino acids. Germline loops: CDR1 MNHNY, CDR2 SVGAGI (reference sequence). CDR3 DNA: TGTGCCAGCAGGGACGACAGGGGGAACCCCAACGAGCAGTACTTC. Protein sequence: CASRDDRGNPNEQYF.

This clone was counted between two and nine times. The rearrangement links TRBV7-2 to TRBJ1-3, with D unclear. CDR1 is SGHTA, CDR2 FQGNSA, per germline. CDR3 length: 14 residues. Trimming removed 5 bases at V and 7 bases at J, with 15 bases between. The CDR3 DNA reads TGTGCCAGCAGCGCGACCCTAGGTGGTAACACCATATATTTT. Translation gives CASSATLGGNTIYF.

The J gene is TRBJ2-1, the V gene TRBV11-2; 10 bases agree with TRBD2. Trimming cost V 5 bases and J 15 bases; bases outside gene matches: 10. This CDR3 contains 13 residues. Germline V gene data show CDR1 as SGHAT and CDR2 as FQNNGV. The CDR3 nucleotides are TGTGCCAGCAGCACGGGACTAGCGACAAGGGGGTTCTTC. It specifies CASSTGLATRGFF.

The chain joins TRBV10-3 to TRBJ2-5; D might be TRBD2 (6 bases). The V gene lost 10 bases and the J gene lost 1 base, with 10 bases spanning the gap. Germline lookup yields CDR1 ENHRY and CDR2 SYGVKD. CDR3 length equals 12 residues. The chain's CDR3 is CATSSAQETQYF. CDR3 nucleotide sequence: TGTGCCACCTCTAGCGCCCAAGAGACCCAGTACTTC.

The chain has TRBV2 and TRBJ2-7, with 9 bases aligning to TRBD2. V gave up 1 base and J gave up 3 bases; unmatched junction bases: 7. Germline V gene sequence: CDR1 SNHLY, CDR2 FYNNEI. The CDR3 length is 16 residues. In nucleotides, the CDR3 is TGTGCCAGCAGTGAAGACCGACTAGCGGTTTACTACGAGCAGTACTTC. The encoded protein is CASSEDRLAVYYEQYF.

This chain uses TRBV14 with TRBJ2-1, with TRBD2 as a possible D gene (6 bases). V lost 3 bases and J lost 3, with 12 bases in between. CDR1 and CDR2 (germline): SGHDN, FVKESK. The CDR3 covers 15 residues. The CDR3 region is CASSQLARLYNEQFF. CDR3 nucleotide sequence: TGTGCCAGCAGCCAGCTAGCGAGACTCTACAATGAGCAGTTCTTC.

In its sample, this clone was seen once. The rearrangement uses TRBV30 and TRBJ1-1; weak D call: TRBD1 (6 bases). CDR1 and CDR2 (germline): GTSNPN, SVGIG (reference sequence). This CDR3 spans 12 amino acids. V gave up 4 bases and J gave up 5 bases, with 11 bases separating them. The CDR3 reads CAWTLRGTEAFF. The CDR3 bases are TGTGCCTGGACGCTGAGGGGGACTGAAGCTTTCTTT.